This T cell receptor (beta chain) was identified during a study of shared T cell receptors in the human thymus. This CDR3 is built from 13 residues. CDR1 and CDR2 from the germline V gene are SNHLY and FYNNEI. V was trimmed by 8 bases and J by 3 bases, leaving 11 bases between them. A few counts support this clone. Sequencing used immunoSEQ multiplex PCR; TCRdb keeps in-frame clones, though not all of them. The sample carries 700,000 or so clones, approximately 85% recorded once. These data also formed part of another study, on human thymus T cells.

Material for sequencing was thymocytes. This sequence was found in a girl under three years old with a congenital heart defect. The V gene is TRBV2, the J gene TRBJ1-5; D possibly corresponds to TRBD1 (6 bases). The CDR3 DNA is TGTGCCAGCCGCACAGGGTCCAATCAGCCCCAGCATTTT. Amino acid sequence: CASRTGSNQPQHF.